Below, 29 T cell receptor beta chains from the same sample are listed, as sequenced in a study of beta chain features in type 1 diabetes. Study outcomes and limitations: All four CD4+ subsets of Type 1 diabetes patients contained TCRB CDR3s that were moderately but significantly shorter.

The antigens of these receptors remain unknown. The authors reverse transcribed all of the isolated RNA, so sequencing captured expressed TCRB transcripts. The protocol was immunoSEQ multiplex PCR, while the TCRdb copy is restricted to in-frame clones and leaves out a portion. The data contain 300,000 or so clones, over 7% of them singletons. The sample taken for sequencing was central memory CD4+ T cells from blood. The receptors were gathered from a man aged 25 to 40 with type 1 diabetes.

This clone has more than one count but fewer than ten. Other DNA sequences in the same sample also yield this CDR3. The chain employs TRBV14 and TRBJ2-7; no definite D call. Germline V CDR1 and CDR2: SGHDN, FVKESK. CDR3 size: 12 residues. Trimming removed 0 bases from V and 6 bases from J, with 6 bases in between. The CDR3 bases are TGTGCCAGCAGCCAAGATTGGGGCGAGCAGTACTTC. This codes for CASSQDWGEQYF.

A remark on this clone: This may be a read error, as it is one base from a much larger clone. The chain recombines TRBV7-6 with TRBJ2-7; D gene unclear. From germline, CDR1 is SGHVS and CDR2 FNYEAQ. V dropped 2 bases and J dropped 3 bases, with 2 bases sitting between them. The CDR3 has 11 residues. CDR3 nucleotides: TGTGCCAGCAGCTTAAACTACGAGCAGTACTTC. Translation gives CASSLNYEQYF.

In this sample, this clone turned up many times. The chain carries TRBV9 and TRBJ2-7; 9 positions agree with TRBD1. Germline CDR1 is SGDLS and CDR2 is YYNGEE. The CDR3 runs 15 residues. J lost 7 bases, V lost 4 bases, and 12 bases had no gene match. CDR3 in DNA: TGTGCCAGCAGCTCACGGGACAGGGTGAATGGGGAGCAGTACTTC. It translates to CASSSRDRVNGEQYF.

The CDR3 region is CASGKPQGGYTF. The CDR3 DNA reads as TGTGCCAGCGGTAAGCCGCAGGGTGGCTACACCTTC. This chain connects TRBV28 to TRBJ1-2; D perhaps matches TRBD1 (5 bases). This CDR3 spans 12 amino acids. Trimming took 8 bases from V and 7 from J, leaving 14 bases between them. Germline CDR1 MDHEN, CDR2 SYDVKM.

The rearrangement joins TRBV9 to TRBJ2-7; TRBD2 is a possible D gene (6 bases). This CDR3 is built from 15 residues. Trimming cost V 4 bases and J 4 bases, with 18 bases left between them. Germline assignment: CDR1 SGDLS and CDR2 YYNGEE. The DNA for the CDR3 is TGTGCCAGCAGCCCGGAGGGCTCCCGCGTTTACGAGCAGTACTTC. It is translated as CASSPEGSRVYEQYF. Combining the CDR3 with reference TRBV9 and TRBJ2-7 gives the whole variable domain DSGVTQTPKHLITATGQRVTLRCSPRSGDLSVYWYQQSLDQGLQFLIQYYNGEERAKGNILERFSAQQFPDLHSELNLSSLELGDSALYFCASSPEGSRVYEQYFGPGTRLTVT.

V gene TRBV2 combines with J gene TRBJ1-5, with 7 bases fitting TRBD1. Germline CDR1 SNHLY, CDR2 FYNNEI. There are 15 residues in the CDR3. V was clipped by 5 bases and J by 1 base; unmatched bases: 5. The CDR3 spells CASSSLGQSNQPQHF. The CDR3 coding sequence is TGTGCCAGCAGTTCTCTGGGACAGAGCAATCAGCCCCAGCATTTT.

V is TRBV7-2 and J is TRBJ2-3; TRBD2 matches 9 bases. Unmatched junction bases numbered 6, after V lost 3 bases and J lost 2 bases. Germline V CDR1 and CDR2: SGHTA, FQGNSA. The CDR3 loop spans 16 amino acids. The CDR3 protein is CASSFHGGGATDTQYF. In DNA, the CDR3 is TGTGCCAGCAGCTTCCATGGCGGGGGGGCCACAGATACGCAGTATTTT.

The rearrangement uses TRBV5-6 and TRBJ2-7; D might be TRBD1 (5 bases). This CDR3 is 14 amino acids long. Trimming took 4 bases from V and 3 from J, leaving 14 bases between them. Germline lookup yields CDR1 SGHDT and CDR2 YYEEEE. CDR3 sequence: CASSHTGTGYEQYF. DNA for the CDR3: TGTGCCAGCAGCCACACAGGAACGGGCTACGAGCAGTACTTC.

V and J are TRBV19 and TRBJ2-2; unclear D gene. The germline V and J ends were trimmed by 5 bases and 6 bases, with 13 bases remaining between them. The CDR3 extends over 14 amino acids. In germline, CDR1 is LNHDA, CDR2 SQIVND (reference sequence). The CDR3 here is CASSSRPDAGELFF. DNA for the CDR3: TGTGCCAGTAGTTCGCGACCGGACGCCGGGGAGCTGTTTTTT.

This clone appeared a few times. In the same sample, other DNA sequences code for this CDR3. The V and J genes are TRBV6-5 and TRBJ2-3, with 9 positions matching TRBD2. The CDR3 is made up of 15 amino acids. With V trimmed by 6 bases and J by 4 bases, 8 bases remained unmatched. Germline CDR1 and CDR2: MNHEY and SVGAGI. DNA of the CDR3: TGTGCCAGCAGCCCCCGGCGGGGGGGCTCAGATACGCAGTATTTT. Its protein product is CASSPRRGGSDTQYF.

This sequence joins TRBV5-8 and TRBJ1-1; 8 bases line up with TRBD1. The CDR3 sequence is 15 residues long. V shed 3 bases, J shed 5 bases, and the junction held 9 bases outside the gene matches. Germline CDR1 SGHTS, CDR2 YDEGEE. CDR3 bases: TGTGCCAGCAGCTCGAGCGGACAGGGAAGAACTGAAGCTTTCTTT. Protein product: CASSSSGQGRTEAFF.

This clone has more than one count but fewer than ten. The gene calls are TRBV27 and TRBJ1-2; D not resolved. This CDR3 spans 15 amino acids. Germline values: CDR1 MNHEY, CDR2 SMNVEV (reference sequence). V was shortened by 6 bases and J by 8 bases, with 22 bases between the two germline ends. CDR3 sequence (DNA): TGTGCCAGCAGCCCAACCGCCTTGGGGTCGCGCGGCTACACCTTC. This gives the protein CASSPTALGSRGYTF.

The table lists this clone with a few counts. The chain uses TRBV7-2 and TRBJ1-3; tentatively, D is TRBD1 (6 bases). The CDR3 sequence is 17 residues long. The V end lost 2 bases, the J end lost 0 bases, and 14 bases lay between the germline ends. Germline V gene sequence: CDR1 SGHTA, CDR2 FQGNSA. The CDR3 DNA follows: TGTGCCAGCAGCTTAAGCGAGACAGGTTACTCTGGAAACACCATATATTTT. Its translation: CASSLSETGYSGNTIYF.

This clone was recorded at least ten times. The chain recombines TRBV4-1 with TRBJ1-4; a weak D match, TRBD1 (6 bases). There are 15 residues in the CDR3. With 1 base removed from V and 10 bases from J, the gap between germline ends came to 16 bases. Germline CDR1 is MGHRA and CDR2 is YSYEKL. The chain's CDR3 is CASSQGAGEEGKLFF. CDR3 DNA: TGCGCCAGCAGCCAAGGGGCAGGGGAGGAAGGAAAACTGTTTTTT.

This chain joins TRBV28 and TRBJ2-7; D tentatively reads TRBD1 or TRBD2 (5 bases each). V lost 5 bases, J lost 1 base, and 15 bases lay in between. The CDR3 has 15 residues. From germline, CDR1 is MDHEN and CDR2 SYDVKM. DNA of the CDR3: TGTGCCAGCAGTCCCCCCGGGACCGCGTCCTACGAGCAGTACTTC. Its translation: CASSPPGTASYEQYF.

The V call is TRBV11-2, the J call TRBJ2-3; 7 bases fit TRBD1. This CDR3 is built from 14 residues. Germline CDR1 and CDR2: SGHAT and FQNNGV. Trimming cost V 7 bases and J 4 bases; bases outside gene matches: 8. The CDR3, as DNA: TGTGCCAGCATCCTAGACAGGGCTGCAGATACGCAGTATTTT. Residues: CASILDRAADTQYF. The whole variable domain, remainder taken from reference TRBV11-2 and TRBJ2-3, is EAGVAQSPRYKIIEKRQSVAFWCNPISGHATLYWYQQILGQGPKLLIQFQNNGVVDDSQLPKDRFSAERLKGVDSTLKIQPAKLEDSAVYLCASILDRAADTQYFGPGTRLTVL.

DNA of the CDR3: TGTGCCAGCAGCAACAACTCCTACGAGCAGTACTTC. It codes for CASSNNSYEQYF. The chain carries TRBV21-1 and TRBJ2-7; TRBD1, the D gene given by the table, was not confirmed from the DNA. TRBV21-1 is noted as a pseudogene. The CDR3 sequence is 12 residues long.

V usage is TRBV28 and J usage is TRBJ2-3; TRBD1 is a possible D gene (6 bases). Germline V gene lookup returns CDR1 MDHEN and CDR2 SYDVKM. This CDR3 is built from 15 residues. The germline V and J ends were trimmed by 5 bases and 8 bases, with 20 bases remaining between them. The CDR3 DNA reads TGTGCCAGCAGTGCGACAGCCAGATCACAGGGTACGCAGTATTTT. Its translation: CASSATARSQGTQYF.

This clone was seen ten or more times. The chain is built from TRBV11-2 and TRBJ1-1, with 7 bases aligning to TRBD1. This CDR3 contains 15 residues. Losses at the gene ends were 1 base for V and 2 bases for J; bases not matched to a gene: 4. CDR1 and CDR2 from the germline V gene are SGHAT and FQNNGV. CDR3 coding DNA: TGTGCCAGCAGCTTAGCCGGGACAGCCAACACTGAAGCTTTCTTT. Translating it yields CASSLAGTANTEAFF.

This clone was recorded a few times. The CDR3 coding sequence is TGTGCCAGCAGTGCGGACAGTGATGTCTACACCTTC. This translates into CASSADSDVYTF. The J gene is TRBJ1-2, the V gene TRBV25-1; D is possibly TRBD1 (6 bases). The V end lost 4 bases, the J end lost 10 bases, and 13 bases lay between the germline ends. There are 12 residues in the CDR3. Germline lookup yields CDR1 MGHDK and CDR2 SYGVNS.

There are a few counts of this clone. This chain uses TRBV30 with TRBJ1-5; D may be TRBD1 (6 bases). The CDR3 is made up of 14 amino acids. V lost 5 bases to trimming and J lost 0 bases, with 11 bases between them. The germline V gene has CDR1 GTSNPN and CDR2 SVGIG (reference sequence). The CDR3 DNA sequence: TGTGCCTGGTCTCGGACAGATAGCAATCAGCCCCAGCATTTT. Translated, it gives CAWSRTDSNQPQHF. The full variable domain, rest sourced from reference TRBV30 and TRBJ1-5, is SQTIHQWPATLVQPVGSPLSLECTVEGTSNPNLYWYRQAAGRGLQLLFYSVGIGQISSEVPQNLSASRPQDRQFILSSKKLLLSDSGFYLCAWSRTDSNQPQHFGDGTRLSIL.

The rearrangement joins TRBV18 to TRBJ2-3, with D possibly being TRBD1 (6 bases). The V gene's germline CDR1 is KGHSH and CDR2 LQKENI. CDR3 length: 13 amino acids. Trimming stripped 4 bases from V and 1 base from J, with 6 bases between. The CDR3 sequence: CASSRTGTDTQYF. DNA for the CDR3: TGTGCCAGCTCACGGACAGGCACAGATACGCAGTATTTT.

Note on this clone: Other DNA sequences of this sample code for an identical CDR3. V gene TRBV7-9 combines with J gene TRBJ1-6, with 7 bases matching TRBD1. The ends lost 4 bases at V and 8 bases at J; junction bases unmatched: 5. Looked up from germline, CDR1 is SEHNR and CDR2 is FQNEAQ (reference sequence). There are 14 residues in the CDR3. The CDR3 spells CASSSSGGHSPLHF. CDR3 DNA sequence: TGTGCCAGCAGCTCGTCAGGGGGTCATTCACCCCTCCACTTT.

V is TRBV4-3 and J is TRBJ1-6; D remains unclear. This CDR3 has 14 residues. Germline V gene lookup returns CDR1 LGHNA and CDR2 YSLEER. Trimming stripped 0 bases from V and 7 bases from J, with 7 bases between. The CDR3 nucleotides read TGCGCCAGCAGCCAAGAACCCGGGAATTCACCCCTCCACTTT. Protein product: CASSQEPGNSPLHF.

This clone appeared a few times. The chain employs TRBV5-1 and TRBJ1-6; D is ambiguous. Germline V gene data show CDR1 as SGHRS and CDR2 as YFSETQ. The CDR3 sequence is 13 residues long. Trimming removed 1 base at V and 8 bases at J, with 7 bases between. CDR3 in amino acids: CASSLRGDSPLHF. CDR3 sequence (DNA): TGCGCCAGCAGCTTGAGAGGAGATTCACCCCTCCACTTT.

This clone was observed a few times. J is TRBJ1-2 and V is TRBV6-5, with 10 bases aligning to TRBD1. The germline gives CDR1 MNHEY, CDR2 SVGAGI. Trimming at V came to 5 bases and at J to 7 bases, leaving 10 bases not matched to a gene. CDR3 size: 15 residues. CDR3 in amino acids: CASSPGRQGASGYTF. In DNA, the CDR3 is TGTGCCAGCAGTCCCGGGAGACAGGGGGCGAGTGGCTACACCTTC.

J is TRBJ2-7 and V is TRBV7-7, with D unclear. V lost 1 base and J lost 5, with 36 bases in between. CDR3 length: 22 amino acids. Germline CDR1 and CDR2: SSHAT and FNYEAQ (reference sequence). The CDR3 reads CASSLDWNSPQTSSFRIHEQYF. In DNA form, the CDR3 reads TGTGCCAGCAGCTTAGACTGGAACAGCCCTCAAACATCGTCCTTTAGGATCCACGAGCAGTACTTC. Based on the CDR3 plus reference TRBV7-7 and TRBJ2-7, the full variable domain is GAGVSQSPRYKVTKRGQDVTLRCDPISSHATLYWYQQALGQGPEFLTYFNYEAQPDKSGLPSDRFSAERPEGSISTLTIQRTEQRDSAMYRCASSLDWNSPQTSSFRIHEQYFGPGTRLTVT.

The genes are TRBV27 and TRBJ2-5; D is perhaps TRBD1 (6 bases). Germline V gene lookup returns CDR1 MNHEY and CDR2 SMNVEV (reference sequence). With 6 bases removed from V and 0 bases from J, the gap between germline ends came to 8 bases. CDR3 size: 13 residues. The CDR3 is CASRRGNQETQYF. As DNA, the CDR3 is TGTGCCAGCAGAAGGGGGAACCAAGAGACCCAGTACTTC.

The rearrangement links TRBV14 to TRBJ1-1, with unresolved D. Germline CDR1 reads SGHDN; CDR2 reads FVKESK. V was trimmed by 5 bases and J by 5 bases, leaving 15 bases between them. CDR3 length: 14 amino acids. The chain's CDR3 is CASSRTTAGTEAFF. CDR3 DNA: TGTGCCAGCAGCAGAACAACGGCGGGGACTGAAGCTTTCTTT.